This TCR beta chain was recorded in a study of blood T cells in healthy people across ages. Points from the study as a whole: Age showed a roughly linear inverse relationship with TCR beta diversity per million T cells.

A second about 7 to 11 cycle PCR used barcoded and J-beta primers. Each CDR3 protein gets one entry after TCRdb re-called the 5' RACE reads with MiXCR. Of around 1,700,000 distinct CDR3 sequences listed, about 28% were seen once; the top ten hold 7.7%. The table lists this clonotype with many counts. Its antigen remains unknown. The material sequenced was blood. The sequence was collected from a woman in her 30s in good health.

The CDR3 here is CSARDADSDIQYF. The CDR3 nucleotides read TGCAGTGCTAGAGATGCCGATTCGGACATTCAGTACTTC. This chain connects TRBV20-1 to TRBJ2-4; D unresolved. From germline, CDR1 is DFQATT and CDR2 SNEGSKA (reference sequence). CDR3 length: 13 amino acids. V was trimmed by 0 bases and J by 8 bases, leaving 11 bases between them.